This note documents a single TCR beta chain sequence. Its antigen is currently unknown. The entry originates in a study of cytomegalovirus exposure and HLA in healthy donors. On the study more broadly: Early release data held some 79 million unique TCRs from HLA-typed donors.

PCR used 60 Vbeta primers and 13 Jbeta primers. Only in-frame clones appear in the TCRdb table, and some are missing; sequencing was by immunoSEQ multiplex PCR. Altogether 40,000 to 45,000 clones are present, roughly half being singletons, with the ten largest covering over 10%. The study, taken as a whole, reports: Researchers catalogued 150 or so TCR beta chains as cytomegalovirus-associated. Productive rates of about 87% or about 30% were seen for most TCR beta V segments in an earlier analysis. It was reported in a later analysis that an Asian-associated ancestry cluster showed fewer N-insertions than the 666-donor mean.

The CDR3 covers 14 residues. CDR1 is LGHNA and CDR2 is YNFKEQ in the germline V gene. The trim removed 0 bases at V and 6 bases at J, leaving 0 bases unmatched. The chain is built from TRBV4-2 and TRBJ2-1; 9 nucleotides agree with TRBD1. Source material: PBMCs. This TCR came from a human donor in good health. The CDR3 reads CASSQEDRGNEQFF. In DNA, the CDR3 is TGTGCCAGCAGCCAAGAGGACAGGGGCAATGAGCAGTTCTTC.